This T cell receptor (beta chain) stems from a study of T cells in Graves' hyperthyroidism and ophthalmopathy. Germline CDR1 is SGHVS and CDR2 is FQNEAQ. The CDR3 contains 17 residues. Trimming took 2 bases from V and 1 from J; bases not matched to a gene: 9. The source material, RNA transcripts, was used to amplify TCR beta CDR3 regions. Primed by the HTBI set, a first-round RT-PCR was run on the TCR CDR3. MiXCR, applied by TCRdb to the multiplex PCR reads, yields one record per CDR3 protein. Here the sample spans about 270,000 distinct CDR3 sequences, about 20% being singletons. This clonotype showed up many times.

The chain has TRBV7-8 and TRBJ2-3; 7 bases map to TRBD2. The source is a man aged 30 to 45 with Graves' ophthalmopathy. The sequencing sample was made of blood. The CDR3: CASSLREGSGGTDTQYF. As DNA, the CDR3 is TGTGCCAGCAGCTTACGGGAAGGGAGCGGGGGCACAGATACGCAGTATTTT.